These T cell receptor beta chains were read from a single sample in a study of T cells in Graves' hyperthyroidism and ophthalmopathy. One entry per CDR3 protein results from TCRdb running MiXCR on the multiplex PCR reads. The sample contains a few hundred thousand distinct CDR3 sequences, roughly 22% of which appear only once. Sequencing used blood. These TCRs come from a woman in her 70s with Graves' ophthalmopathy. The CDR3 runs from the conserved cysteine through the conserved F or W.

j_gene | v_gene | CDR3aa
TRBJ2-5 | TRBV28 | CASRTTGFQETQYF
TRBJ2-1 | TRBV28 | CASRETSGSRYEQFF
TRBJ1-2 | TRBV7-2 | CASTQGDSIYGYTF
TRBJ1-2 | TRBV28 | CASSSEASGVYGYTF
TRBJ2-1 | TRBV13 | CASSRYRGTTYNEQFF
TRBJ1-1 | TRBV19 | CASTPTVLITEAFF
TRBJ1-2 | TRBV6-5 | CASSYFDGRTYGYTF
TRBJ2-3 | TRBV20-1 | CSAGGFLAGVVDTQYF
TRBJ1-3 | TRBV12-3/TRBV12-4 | CASSHTGGDTIYF
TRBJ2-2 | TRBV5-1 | CASSMNTGELFF
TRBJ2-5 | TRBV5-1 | CASSPGPSGRETQYF
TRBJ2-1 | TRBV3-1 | CASSQDGVIAGLNEQFF
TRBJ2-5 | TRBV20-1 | CSAIGWLAGGWDQETQYF
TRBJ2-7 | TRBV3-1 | CASSQNGLAGGDEQYF
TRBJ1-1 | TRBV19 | CASSIKGDSSEAFF
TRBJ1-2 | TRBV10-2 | CASSEPGQGAIFGYTF
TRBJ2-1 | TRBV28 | CASRPGLALEGKQFF
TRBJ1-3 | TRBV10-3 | CAISTRDSASGNTIYF
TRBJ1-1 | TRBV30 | CAAQTGDLNTEAFF
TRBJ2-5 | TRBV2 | CASSGLAGVRETQYF
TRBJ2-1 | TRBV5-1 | CASSPTPLADEQFF
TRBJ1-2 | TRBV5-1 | CASSLEGQAYGYTF